The rows below give T cell receptor beta chains drawn from one sample of a study of radiation and T cells in renal cell carcinoma. Some clones are missing from TCRdb's copy, which holds only in-frame ones; the method was immunoSEQ multiplex PCR. Of about 130,000 clones listed, roughly 80% were seen once; the top ten hold 2.5% to 3.5%. Material: blood, obtained from a patient whose treatment included radiotherapy and nephrectomy. These receptors all stem from a woman in her fifties or sixties with renal cell carcinoma. Each CDR3 is given with its conserved first and last residue. D genes are given only for firm matches. Some rows have no size entry. The others give once, few or many, or a class for an expanded clone.

abundance	v_gene	d_gene	j_gene	CDR3aa	CDR3nt
few	TRBV5-6	NA	TRBJ1-1	CASRDLTVNTEAFF	TGTGCCAGCAGAGACTTAACCGTTAACACTGAAGCTTTCTTT
NA	TRBV11-2	TRBD2	TRBJ2-1	CASSLLAGSLNEQFF	TGTGCCAGCAGCTTACTAGCGGGGTCCCTCAATGAGCAGTTCTTC
NA	TRBV10-2	NA	TRBJ2-7	CASSPAGGGEQYF	TGCGCCAGCAGCCCCGCCGGTGGGGGCGAGCAGTACTTC
once	TRBV6-5	NA	TRBJ1-2	CASSYSGITNYGYTF	TGTGCCAGCAGTTACTCAGGGATCACTAACTATGGCTACACCTTC
NA	TRBV5-8	TRBD2	TRBJ2-3	CASSLLAGGDTQYF	TGTGCCAGCAGCTTATTAGCGGGGGGGGATACGCAGTATTTT
NA	TRBV5-4	NA	TRBJ2-2	CASSGILGLGGGELFF	TGTGCCAGCAGCGGAATCTTGGGACTGGGGGGCGGGGAGCTGTTTTTT
NA	TRBV30	NA	TRBJ2-5	CAWRSTVQETQYF	TGTGCCTGGAGATCGACGGTCCAAGAGACCCAGTACTTC
NA	TRBV6-5	TRBD1	TRBJ1-6	CASTEGQVNSPLHF	TGTGCCAGCACCGAGGGACAGGTTAATTCACCCCTCCACTTT
NA	TRBV7-2	TRBD1	TRBJ2-7	CASSRDRVSSYEQYF	TGTGCCAGCAGCAGGGACAGGGTTTCCTCCTACGAGCAGTACTTC
NA	TRBV7-9	TRBD1	TRBJ1-5	CASSSDRASNQPQHF	TGTGCCAGCAGCTCCGACAGGGCTAGCAATCAGCCCCAGCATTTT
NA	TRBV28	TRBD2	TRBJ2-7	CASSLSPSGEQYF	TGTGCCAGCAGTTTATCGCCTAGCGGCGAGCAGTACTTC
NA	TRBV6-5	NA	TRBJ1-1	CASSYGNMNTEAFF	TGTGCCAGCAGTTACGGGAATATGAACACTGAAGCTTTCTTT
NA	TRBV9	TRBD2	TRBJ2-3	CASSVLAGLTDTQYF	TGTGCCAGCAGCGTACTAGCGGGCCTCACAGATACGCAGTATTTT
NA	TRBV6-6	TRBD2	TRBJ2-3	CASRPLAGARDTQYF	TGTGCCAGCAGACCACTAGCGGGAGCGAGAGATACGCAGTATTTT
NA	TRBV7-3	NA	TRBJ1-1	CASSLTFPGNTEAFF	TGTGCCAGCAGCTTAACGTTTCCAGGAAACACTGAAGCTTTCTTT
NA	TRBV4-1	NA	TRBJ2-2	CASSLRTVSNTGELFF	TGCGCCAGCAGCCTCCGGACAGTTTCGAACACCGGGGAGCTGTTTTTT
NA	TRBV30	TRBD1	TRBJ2-3	CACTTGGEDTQYF	TGTGCCTGCACGACAGGGGGAGAAGATACGCAGTATTTT
NA	TRBV7-9	NA	TRBJ1-4	CASSPMTGDNEKLFF	TGTGCCAGCAGCCCCATGACAGGAGATAATGAAAAACTGTTTTTT
NA	TRBV6-1	NA	TRBJ1-4	CASSPDVTNEKLFF	TGTGCCAGCAGTCCGGACGTCACTAATGAAAAACTGTTTTTT
NA	TRBV28	NA	TRBJ1-1	CASSARDSGGPEAFF	TGTGCCAGCAGTGCTCGTGACAGCGGGGGACCTGAAGCTTTCTTT
NA	TRBV4-3	TRBD2	TRBJ2-7	CASSQDVWGTSGIYEQYF	TGCGCCAGCAGCCAAGATGTATGGGGGACTAGCGGGATCTACGAGCAGTACTTC
few	TRBV2	TRBD1	TRBJ1-1	CASSELTGATFF	TGTGCCAGCAGTGAGTTAACAGGGGCGACTTTCTTT
NA	TRBV9	NA	TRBJ1-3	CASSVGAIDGNTIYF	TGTGCCAGCAGCGTAGGGGCAATCGACGGAAACACCATATATTTT
NA	TRBV18	NA	TRBJ2-7	CASSPQSSYEQYF	TGTGCCAGCTCACCACAGTCTTCCTACGAGCAGTACTTC
many	TRBV19	NA	TRBJ1-4	CASSIKGRREKLFF	TGTGCCAGTAGTATAAAGGGTAGGCGTGAAAAACTGTTTTTT
NA	TRBV9	NA	TRBJ1-2	CASSAGLRNDGYTF	TGTGCCAGCAGCGCGGGACTACGGAACGATGGCTACACCTTC
NA	TRBV5-1	TRBD2	TRBJ2-1	CASSLEGGGIYNEQFF	TGCGCCAGCAGCTTGGAGGGCGGGGGTATCTACAATGAGCAGTTCTTC
NA	TRBV5-8	TRBD2	TRBJ2-1	CASSFGGYYNEQFF	TGTGCCAGCAGCTTCGGGGGGTACTACAATGAGCAGTTCTTC
few	TRBV5-1	TRBD1	TRBJ1-1	CASSLDGTGEAEAFF	TGCGCCAGCAGCTTGGATGGGACAGGGGAGGCTGAAGCTTTCTTT
NA	TRBV9	TRBD2	TRBJ2-1	CASSVGTNLIDEQFF	TGTGCCAGCAGCGTCGGGACTAACTTAATCGATGAGCAGTTCTTC
NA	TRBV6-5	NA	TRBJ2-7	CASSYSAYYEQYF	TGTGCCAGCAGTTACTCGGCGTACTACGAGCAGTACTTC
NA	TRBV9	NA	TRBJ1-2	CASSVEARVGGYTF	TGTGCCAGCAGCGTAGAGGCCAGGGTGGGTGGCTACACCTTC
NA	TRBV5-6	TRBD1	TRBJ1-5	CASSSSGDRNQPQHF	TGTGCCAGCAGCTCATCCGGGGACAGAAATCAGCCCCAGCATTTT
NA	TRBV27	NA	TRBJ2-5	CASSPKGREETQYF	TGTGCCAGCAGCCCAAAGGGCAGGGAAGAGACCCAGTACTTC
NA	TRBV5-6	TRBD1	TRBJ2-3	CASSFARGDTQYF	TGTGCCAGCAGCTTCGCCAGGGGGGATACGCAGTATTTT
NA	TRBV4-1	NA	TRBJ2-7	CASSLGFAGGRYEQYF	TGCGCCAGCAGCCTAGGTTTCGCGGGCGGTCGCTACGAGCAGTACTTC
NA	TRBV5-1	NA	TRBJ1-2	CASSLIARGDYGYTF	TGCGCCAGCAGCTTGATAGCCAGGGGCGATTATGGCTACACCTTC
NA	TRBV10-3	NA	TRBJ2-2	CAISESPDTGELFF	TGTGCCATCAGTGAGTCGCCAGACACCGGGGAGCTGTTTTTT
NA	TRBV9	NA	TRBJ2-1	CASSVTGRNEQFF	TGTGCCAGCAGCGTAACAGGTCGGAATGAGCAGTTCTTC
NA	TRBV6-1	TRBD2	TRBJ2-3	CATMTSGRADTQYF	TGTGCCACCATGACTAGCGGGAGGGCAGATACGCAGTATTTT
NA	TRBV5-8	NA	TRBJ2-3	CASSLGGGSTNTDTQYF	TGTGCCAGCAGCTTGGGAGGGGGGTCCACAAACACAGATACGCAGTATTTT
NA	TRBV19	NA	TRBJ1-1	CASSILRGKANTEAFF	TGTGCCAGTAGTATTCTCAGGGGAAAGGCGAACACTGAAGCTTTCTTT
NA	TRBV9	NA	TRBJ2-3	CASSPLGDTQYF	TGTGCCAGCAGCCCTCTGGGGGATACGCAGTATTTT
NA	TRBV2	NA	TRBJ1-2	CASSGGGKGGYTF	TGTGCCAGCAGTGGCGGGGGTAAAGGTGGCTACACCTTC
NA	TRBV4-1	NA	TRBJ2-3	CASSQAGADTQYF	TGCGCCAGCAGCCAAGCGGGGGCAGATACGCAGTATTTT
NA	TRBV5-1	NA	TRBJ2-5	CASSLEVMARETQYF	TGCGCCAGCAGCTTGGAGGTCATGGCGCGAGAGACCCAGTACTTC
NA	TRBV28	NA	TRBJ1-1	CASSLSASSNTEAFF	TGTGCCAGCAGTTTATCGGCCAGCTCGAACACTGAAGCTTTCTTT
NA	TRBV28	NA	TRBJ2-3	CASSLMFRGLSTDTQYF	TGTGCCAGCAGTTTAATGTTCCGGGGCCTTAGCACAGATACGCAGTATTTT
once	TRBV5-1	TRBD1	TRBJ1-6	CASSLGGTAYNSPLHF	TGCGCCAGCAGCTTGGGAGGGACAGCCTATAATTCACCCCTCCACTTT
NA	TRBV7-9	NA	TRBJ1-2	CASSYSKTNNYGYTF	TGTGCCAGCAGTTACTCAAAGACAAATAACTATGGCTACACCTTC
NA	TRBV9	TRBD1	TRBJ2-1	CASSVEGGRPMDEQFF	TGTGCCAGCAGCGTAGAAGGGGGCCGCCCAATGGATGAGCAGTTCTTC
NA	TRBV7-6	NA	TRBJ2-7	CASSSLRGTEQYF	TGTGCCAGCAGCTCGCTCCGGGGGACCGAGCAGTACTTC
NA	TRBV29-1	TRBD2	TRBJ2-3	CSVVTSGMPDTQYF	TGCAGCGTTGTTACTAGCGGGATGCCAGATACGCAGTATTTT
few	TRBV4-1	NA	TRBJ1-2	CASSLTDTFGYTF	TGCGCCAGCAGCCTTACGGACACTTTCGGCTACACCTTC
NA	TRBV10-1	NA	TRBJ2-1	CASSESGTALQFF	TGCGCCAGCAGTGAGTCGGGGACCGCGTTGCAGTTCTTC
NA	TRBV11-3	NA	TRBJ2-7	CASSNGISYEQYF	TGTGCCAGCAGCAACGGTATCTCCTACGAGCAGTACTTC
once	TRBV7-8	NA	TRBJ2-5	CASSLPGTAQETQYF	TGTGCCAGCAGCTTACCTGGGACGGCACAAGAGACCCAGTACTTC
NA	TRBV15	TRBD1	TRBJ2-7	CATSPGQGYEQYF	TGTGCCACCAGCCCGGGACAGGGCTACGAGCAGTACTTC
NA	TRBV10-3	NA	TRBJ2-1	CAISDGYNEQFF	TGTGCCATCAGTGACGGGTACAATGAGCAGTTCTTC
NA	TRBV10-3	TRBD2	TRBJ2-3	CAISSSAGGGGTDTQYF	TGTGCCATCAGTTCATCCGCCGGGGGGGGTGGCACAGATACGCAGTATTTT